The clone carrying this T cell receptor beta chain was counted a few times. Its antigen is as yet unknown. iRepertoire HTBI primers and Arm-PCR of CDR3 regions built TCR beta libraries. TCRdb used MiXCR to reprocess the multiplex PCR reads, holding one entry per CDR3 protein. Counted here are about 240,000 distinct CDR3 sequences, roughly 21% occurring once; the ten biggest clones make up 14%. This sample was included in a study of regulatory T cells in long-lasting Graves disease. Findings and limits, study-wide: Persistent cases of Graves' showed reduced TCR diversity relative to newly diagnosed patients.

As to time point: newly diagnosed GD, antithyroid drugs for less than 3 months. With RNA extracted from PBMCs as input, the TCR library was made. The specimen comprised peripheral blood mononuclear cells (PBMCs), sampled at new diagnosis, from a patient treated with antithyroid drugs. The source is a female donor with Graves disease.

The DNA of the CDR3 is TGTGTCAACAATAGTCTGGGACAGAGACCGGGACTAGCGGGGCAAACCTACGAGCAGTACTTC. Residues: CVNNSLGQRPGLAGQTYEQYF. The chain carries TRBV28 and TRBJ2-7, with 13 bases aligning to TRBD2. The germline CDR1 and CDR2 sequences are MDHEN and SYDVKM. This CDR3 has 21 amino acids.